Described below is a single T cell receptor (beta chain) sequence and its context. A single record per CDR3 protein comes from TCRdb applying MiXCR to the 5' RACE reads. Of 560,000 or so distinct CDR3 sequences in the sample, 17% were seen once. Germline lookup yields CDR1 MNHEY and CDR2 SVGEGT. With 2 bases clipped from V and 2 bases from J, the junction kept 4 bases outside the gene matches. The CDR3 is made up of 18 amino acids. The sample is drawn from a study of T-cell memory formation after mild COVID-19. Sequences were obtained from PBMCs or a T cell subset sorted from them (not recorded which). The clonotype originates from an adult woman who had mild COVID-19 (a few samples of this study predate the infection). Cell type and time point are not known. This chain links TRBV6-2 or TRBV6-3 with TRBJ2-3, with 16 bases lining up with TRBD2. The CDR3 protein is CASSYGTSGRAFTDTQYF. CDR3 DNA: TGTGCCAGCAGTTACGGGACTAGCGGGAGGGCCTTCACAGATACGCAGTATTTT.